This T cell receptor (beta chain) was recovered during a study of shared clonotypes between healthy human individuals. The CDR3 runs 19 residues. In the original workflow: From ImmunoSEQ came sequences covering only the junction and carrying no quality scores, so filtering differed. The protocol was immunoSEQ multiplex PCR, while the TCRdb copy is restricted to in-frame clones and leaves out a portion. V, J and clone size reflect that table, while D and trimming were determined from the DNA. The sample holds roughly 500,000 clones, around 74% seen once. In the case of this clone: As yet, its antigen is unknown.

Study-level results: Specimens sampled were limited to blood, with tissue repertoires likely differing.

The TCR comes from a woman between 40 and 55 years old in good health. Some clones in this sample may be carry-over from other donors' samples. Source material: PBMCs. The genes are TRBV12-1 and TRBJ2-3; whether TRBD2, the table's D call, matches the DNA was not checked. TRBV12-1 is termed a pseudogene. As DNA, the CDR3 is TGTGCCAGCAGCTTTAGACTAGCGGGAGGGCCACGACTCACAGATACGCAGTATTTT. It specifies CASSFRLAGGPRLTDTQYF.